This T cell receptor (beta chain) was retrieved from a study of OX40 agonist ivuxolimab in advanced cancers. Points from the study as a whole: The study found that CD8+ T cells averaged more expanded clones than CD4+. Clonal expansion was seen in CD4+ and CD8+ blood T cells by week 6 at 0.1 to 3.0 mg/kg.

Exclusion applied to patients with autoimmune disease history or systemic immunosuppression. TCRdb's copy holds only in-frame clones and misses some; the assay was immunoSEQ multiplex PCR. Of 25,000 to 35,000 clones in the sample, roughly 88% were seen once. The V and J ends lost 3 bases and 4 bases respectively, with 7 bases between them. The CDR3 length is 12 residues. CDR1 and CDR2 from the germline V gene are KGHSH and LQKENI. Of note for this clone: The antigen remains undetermined.

The specimen comprised CD4+ or CD8+ T cells sorted from blood, sampled in a trial of the OX40 agonist ivuxolimab. This sequence originates from an adult with an advanced solid tumor such as melanoma, head and neck, liver or kidney cancer. V usage is TRBV18 and J usage is TRBJ2-7, with D unresolved. The chain's CDR3 is CASSPTPYEQYF. The CDR3 region has the DNA TGTGCCAGCTCACCCACTCCTTACGAGCAGTACTTC.